These T cell receptor beta chains were read from a single sample in a study of cytomegalovirus exposure and HLA in healthy donors. TCRdb's copy holds only in-frame clones and misses some; the assay was immunoSEQ multiplex PCR. The sample table sets out 100,000 to 150,000 clones. The sample consisted of PBMCs. These receptors all come from a man aged 35 to 55 in good health and CMV-seronegative. The CDR3 runs from the conserved cysteine through the conserved F or W. Each record gives: CDR3 protein, CDR3 DNA, J gene, CDR3 length, D gene, V gene. A D gene is named only where the DNA matches it firmly.

CDR3aa: CASSYSALTKNIQYF; CDR3nt: TGTGCCAGCAGCTATTCAGCGTTAACCAAAAACATTCAGTACTTC; j_gene: TRBJ2-4; len: 15; d_gene: -; v_gene: TRBV11-3
CDR3aa: CASSVSGYYEQYF; CDR3nt: TGCGCCAGCAGCGTGTCAGGGTACTACGAGCAGTACTTC; j_gene: TRBJ2-7; len: 13; d_gene: -; v_gene: TRBV5-1
CDR3aa: CASSGHIYEQYF; CDR3nt: TGTGCCAGCAGTGGACACATCTACGAGCAGTACTTC; j_gene: TRBJ2-7; len: 12; d_gene: -; v_gene: TRBV6-1
CDR3aa: CASSHTGGISYEQYF; CDR3nt: TGTGCCAGCAGTCATACAGGGGGGATCTCCTACGAGCAGTACTTC; j_gene: TRBJ2-7; len: 15; d_gene: TRBD1; v_gene: TRBV6-1
CDR3aa: CASSSLLSGREQETQYF; CDR3nt: TGTGCCAGCAGCTCCCTCCTTAGCGGGAGGGAACAAGAGACCCAGTACTTC; j_gene: TRBJ2-5; len: 17; d_gene: TRBD2; v_gene: TRBV11-2
CDR3aa: CASSSGQGGGNQPQHF; CDR3nt: TGTGCCAGCAGCTCCGGACAGGGGGGAGGCAATCAGCCCCAGCATTTT; j_gene: TRBJ1-5; len: 16; d_gene: TRBD1; v_gene: TRBV5-8
CDR3aa: CASSPRTSGNADTQYF; CDR3nt: TGCGCCAGCAGCCCCAGGACTAGCGGGAATGCAGATACGCAGTATTTT; j_gene: TRBJ2-3; len: 16; d_gene: TRBD2; v_gene: TRBV4-3
CDR3aa: CASSPQTGVYEQYF; CDR3nt: TGTGCCAGCTCACCACAAACGGGGGTCTACGAGCAGTACTTC; j_gene: TRBJ2-7; len: 14; d_gene: -; v_gene: TRBV18
CDR3aa: CASSEMGGRADSYEQYF; CDR3nt: TGTGCCAGCAGTGAAATGGGTGGCAGGGCCGATTCCTACGAGCAGTACTTC; j_gene: TRBJ2-7; len: 17; d_gene: -; v_gene: TRBV6-1
CDR3aa: CASSLPPGLEDPEQYF; CDR3nt: TGTGCCAGCAGCTTGCCTCCGGGACTAGAGGACCCAGAGCAGTACTTC; j_gene: TRBJ2-7; len: 16; d_gene: TRBD2; v_gene: TRBV5-6
CDR3aa: CASSWSDRDGFEQYF; CDR3nt: TGTGCCAGCAGCTGGTCGGACAGGGATGGGTTCGAGCAGTACTTC; j_gene: TRBJ2-7; len: 15; d_gene: TRBD1; v_gene: TRBV7-2
CDR3aa: CYAKGRKTGVETQYF; CDR3nt: TGCTATGCAAAAGGACGCAAGACAGGGGTGGAGACCCAGTACTTC; j_gene: TRBJ2-5; len: 15; d_gene: TRBD1; v_gene: TRBV11-3
CDR3aa: CASSLAGGFDTEAFF; CDR3nt: TGTGCCAGCAGCTTAGCGGGAGGGTTCGACACTGAAGCTTTCTTT; j_gene: TRBJ1-1; len: 15; d_gene: -; v_gene: TRBV7-2
CDR3aa: CASSLVPAGGVEKLFF; CDR3nt: TGTGCCAGCAGCTTGGTCCCCGCGGGGGGCGTCGAAAAACTGTTTTTT; j_gene: TRBJ1-4; len: 16; d_gene: -; v_gene: TRBV5-6